Below are 5 T cell receptor beta chains sequenced from a single sample in a study of shared clonotypes between healthy human individuals. Using immunoSEQ multiplex PCR, the repertoire was profiled, and TCRdb retains in-frame clones only, with some absent. The table has some 2.3 million clones, about 92% seen once. The sequencing sample was made of naive CD4+ T cells from PBMCs. The subset is: CD45RA+ positively selected. Receptor source: a man aged 18 to 29 in good health. Some clones in this sample may be carry-over from other donors' samples.

The chain carries TRBV14 and TRBJ1-2; 8 bases align to TRBD1. Germline V gives CDR1 SGHDN, CDR2 FVKESK. The J segment lost 7 bases and the V segment lost 0 bases, leaving 10 bases of the junction unmatched. The CDR3 is made up of 16 amino acids. Here the CDR3 DNA reads TGTGCCAGCAGCCAAGACAGGGGGCCCGGTAAGGGTGGCTACACCTTC. Residues: CASSQDRGPGKGGYTF.

The chain links TRBV6-1 to TRBJ2-7; D not certain. The V gene lost 4 bases and the J gene lost 4 bases, with 8 bases spanning the gap. There are 12 residues in the CDR3. Per germline, CDR1 MNHNS and CDR2 SASEGT. The CDR3, as DNA: TGTGCCAGCAGTGGAGTGGGATACGAGCAGTACTTC. This encodes CASSGVGYEQYF.

J is TRBJ1-2 and V is TRBV25-1, with unresolved D. V gave up 6 bases and J gave up 4 bases, with 12 bases separating them. CDR1 MGHDK and CDR2 SYGVNS come from the germline V gene. This CDR3 spans 13 amino acids. CDR3 in amino acids: CASRIGFPYGYTF. The CDR3 DNA reads as TGTGCCAGCAGGATTGGCTTCCCCTATGGCTACACCTTC.

In its sample, this clone was seen once. Other DNA sequences of this sample code for an identical CDR3. The chain links TRBV28 to TRBJ1-2; the D gene is possibly TRBD1 (6 bases). Trimming pared 1 base from V and 4 bases from J, leaving 10 bases between. CDR3 length equals 14 residues. The germline gives CDR1 MDHEN, CDR2 SYDVKM. The CDR3 nucleotides read TGTGCCAGCAGTTTATCAGGAGGGGGCTATGGCTACACCTTC. Translation gives CASSLSGGGYGYTF.

The chain has TRBV5-1 and TRBJ2-2, with 9 nucleotides matching TRBD1. Losses at the gene ends were 2 bases for V and 6 bases for J; bases not matched to a gene: 8. This CDR3 spans 16 amino acids. CDR1 is SGHRS, CDR2 YFSETQ, per germline. This chain's CDR3 is CASSFRDRVVPGELFF. CDR3 nucleotide sequence: TGCGCCAGCAGCTTCAGGGACAGGGTAGTACCCGGGGAGCTGTTTTTT.